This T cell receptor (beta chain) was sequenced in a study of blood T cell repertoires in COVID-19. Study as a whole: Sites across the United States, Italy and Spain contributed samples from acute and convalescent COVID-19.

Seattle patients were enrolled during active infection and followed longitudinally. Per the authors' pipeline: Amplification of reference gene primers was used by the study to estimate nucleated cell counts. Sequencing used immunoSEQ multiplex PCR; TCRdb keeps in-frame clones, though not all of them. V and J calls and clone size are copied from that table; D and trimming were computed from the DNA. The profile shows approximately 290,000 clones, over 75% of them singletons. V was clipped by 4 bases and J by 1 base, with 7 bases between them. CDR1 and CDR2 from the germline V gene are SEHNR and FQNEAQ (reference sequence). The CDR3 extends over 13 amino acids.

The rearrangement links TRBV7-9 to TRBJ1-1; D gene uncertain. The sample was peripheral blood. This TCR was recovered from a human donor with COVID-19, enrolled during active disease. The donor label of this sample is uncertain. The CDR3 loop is CASSSNQNTEAFF. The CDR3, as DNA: TGTGCCAGCAGCTCTAACCAGAACACTGAAGCTTTCTTT.